Listed below are T cell receptor beta chains from one sample, sequenced in a study of blood T cell repertoires in COVID-19. TCRdb keeps only in-frame clones here, not all; method: immunoSEQ multiplex PCR. The table records some 160,000 clones, 88% of them present only once. The sequenced sample was PBMCs or T cells enriched from blood (not recorded which). Source of these receptors: a woman between 45 and 60 years old who had recovered from COVID-19. Both conserved end residues are part of each CDR3. Each record gives: CDR3 length, V gene, clone size, J gene, D gene, CDR3 protein, CDR3 DNA. D genes are given only for firm matches. Size is omitted from some rows. Given values are once, few, many or a class for expanded clones.

>17|TRBV19|.|TRBJ1-5|.
CASSIDPRGKYNQPQHF
TGTGCCAGTAGTATAGATCCTAGGGGTAAGTACAATCAGCCCCAGCATTTT
>14|TRBV19|.|TRBJ1-1|TRBD1
CASETGSLNTEAFF
TGTGCCAGTGAGACAGGGTCGCTGAACACTGAAGCTTTCTTT
>14|TRBV9|.|TRBJ2-1|TRBD2
CASSLVAGGFEQFF
TGTGCCAGCAGCCTTGTAGCGGGGGGGTTTGAGCAGTTCTTC
>14|TRBV5-4|.|TRBJ1-1|TRBD1
CASSTKTGVTEAFF
TGTGCCAGCAGCACCAAAACAGGGGTGACTGAAGCTTTCTTT
>17|TRBV7-2|.|TRBJ2-1|TRBD2
CASSLYQRGGLVDEQFF
TGTGCCAGCAGCTTGTACCAGCGGGGGGGCCTCGTCGATGAGCAGTTCTTC
>17|TRBV7-6|.|TRBJ1-1|TRBD1
CASSPRHSGQGAAEAFF
TGTGCCAGCAGCCCACGACACTCGGGGCAGGGGGCGGCTGAAGCTTTCTTT
>15|TRBV18|.|TRBJ2-1|TRBD1
CASSPIQGAYNEQFF
TGTGCCAGCTCACCGATTCAGGGGGCCTACAATGAGCAGTTCTTC
>15|TRBV5-4|.|TRBJ2-7|.
CASSLGRGFNYEQYF
TGTGCCAGCAGCTTGGGCCGGGGATTTAACTACGAGCAGTACTTC
>15|TRBV5-8|.|TRBJ1-2|TRBD1
CASSLGPGTGGGYTF
TGTGCCAGCAGCTTGGGCCCCGGGACAGGGGGAGGCTACACCTTC
>13|TRBV7-9|.|TRBJ1-6|.
CASSLGQDSPLHF
TGTGCCAGCAGCTTGGGGCAGGATTCACCCCTCCACTTT
>14|TRBV7-3|.|TRBJ1-3|.
CASSSTISGNTIYF
TGTGCCAGCAGCTCCACAATCTCTGGAAACACCATATATTTT
>14|TRBV11-2|.|TRBJ1-2|TRBD1
CASSLSGQGAGYTF
TGTGCCAGCAGCCTCTCGGGACAGGGGGCTGGCTACACCTTC
>13|TRBV2|.|TRBJ2-7|.
CASTPTSPYAQYF
TGTGCCAGCACTCCCACTAGCCCGTACGCGCAGTACTTC
>11|TRBV6-2/TRBV6-3|once|TRBJ1-1|.
CASSPLNEAFF
TGTGCCAGCAGTCCCCTTAATGAAGCTTTCTTT
>14|TRBV6-2/TRBV6-3|.|TRBJ1-4|.
CASSSNREMEKLFF
TGTGCCAGCAGTTCCAACAGGGAAATGGAAAAACTGTTTTTT
>15|TRBV4-2|.|TRBJ1-2|.
CASSQADSSNYGYTF
TGTGCCAGCAGCCAAGCGGACAGCAGTAACTATGGCTACACCTTC
>13|TRBV12-3/TRBV12-4|once|TRBJ1-4|TRBD1
CASRTGVEGKLFF
TGTGCCAGCAGGACAGGGGTAGAGGGAAAACTGTTTTTT
>12|TRBV12-3/TRBV12-4|.|TRBJ2-1|.
CASSPPVSEQFF
TGTGCCAGCAGCCCACCGGTTAGCGAGCAGTTCTTC
>15|TRBV5-8|.|TRBJ1-3|.
CASAQADRSGNTIYF
TGTGCCAGCGCCCAGGCAGACCGCTCTGGAAACACCATATATTTT
>15|TRBV9|.|TRBJ1-2|.
CASTRFPGDNYGYTF
TGTGCCAGCACCCGGTTTCCGGGAGACAACTATGGCTACACCTTC
>17|TRBV9|.|TRBJ1-1|.
CASSDGKTRAMNTEAFF
TGTGCCAGCAGCGATGGAAAGACGAGGGCCATGAACACTGAAGCTTTCTTT
>12|TRBV7-9|.|TRBJ1-2|.
CASSFSGLGDTF
TGTGCCAGCAGCTTCTCTGGGTTAGGGGACACCTTC
>14|TRBV19|once|TRBJ2-7|.
CASSSTTDSYEQYF
TGTGCCAGTAGTTCCACGACAGACTCCTACGAGCAGTACTTC